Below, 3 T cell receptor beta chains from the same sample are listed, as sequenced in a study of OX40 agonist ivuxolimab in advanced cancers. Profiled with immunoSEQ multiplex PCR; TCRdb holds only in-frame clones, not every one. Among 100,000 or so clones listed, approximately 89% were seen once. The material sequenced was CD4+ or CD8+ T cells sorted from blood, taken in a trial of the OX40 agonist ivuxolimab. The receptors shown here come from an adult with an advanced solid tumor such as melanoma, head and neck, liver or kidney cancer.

CDR3 sequence reads: CASSQDDRVPYEQYF. For the CDR3, the DNA is TGCGCCAGCAGCCAAGATGACCGGGTTCCCTACGAGCAGTACTTC. V is TRBV4-3 and J is TRBJ2-7; D unclear. Trimming took off 0 bases at V and 2 bases at J, with 11 bases between the two ends. Germline V gene sequence: CDR1 LGHNA, CDR2 YSLEER. CDR3 length equals 15 residues.

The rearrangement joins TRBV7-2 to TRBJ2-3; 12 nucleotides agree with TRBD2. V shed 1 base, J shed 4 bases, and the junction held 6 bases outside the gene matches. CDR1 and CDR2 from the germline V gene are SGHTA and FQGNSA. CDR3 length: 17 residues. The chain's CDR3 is CASSLEASGRGADTQYF. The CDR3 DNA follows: TGTGCCAGCAGCTTAGAGGCTAGCGGGAGGGGAGCAGATACGCAGTATTTT.

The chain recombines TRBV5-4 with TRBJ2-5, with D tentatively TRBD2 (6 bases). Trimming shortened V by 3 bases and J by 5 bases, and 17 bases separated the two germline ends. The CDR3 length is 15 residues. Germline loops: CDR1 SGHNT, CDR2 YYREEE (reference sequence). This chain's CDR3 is CASSSATSSKETQYF. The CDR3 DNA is TGTGCCAGCAGCTCAGCGACTAGTAGTAAGGAGACCCAGTACTTC.